The 28 T cell receptor beta chains presented below share a single source sample, sequenced in a study of human T cells and chemical hapten exposure. Time point of the sample: patch test 2, 6 weeks after DPC sensitization. The treatment here: therapeutic diphenylcyclopropenone sensitization with weekly scalp DPC. TCRdb reanalysed the RACE reads using MiXCR and keeps one entry per CDR3 protein. This table holds a few hundred thousand distinct CDR3 sequences, just under 6.5% found once. The specimen was whole blood, collected in connection with sensitization to the hapten diphenylcyclopropenone (DPC). The receptors derive from a young woman with alopecia areata. Some clones in this sample may be carry-over from other donors' samples.

This clonotype was seen ten or more times. V gene TRBV6-5 combines with J gene TRBJ1-2; D not resolved. Trimming took 2 bases from V and 0 from J, leaving 13 bases between them. The CDR3 is made up of 16 amino acids. Germline CDR1 reads MNHEY; CDR2 reads SVGAGI. The CDR3 here is CASSYRGPPANYGYTF. CDR3 sequence (DNA): TGTGCCAGCAGTTACCGCGGTCCACCGGCTAACTATGGCTACACCTTC.

The rearrangement joins TRBV5-4 to TRBJ2-5; 8 bases are shared with TRBD2. Germline CDR1 SGHNT, CDR2 YYREEE (reference sequence). The CDR3 extends over 15 amino acids. V lost 0 bases to trimming and J lost 1 base; unmatched junction nucleotides: 2. DNA of the CDR3: TGTGCCAGCAGCTTGGGACTAGCGCTCCAAGAGACCCAGTACTTC. Translating it yields CASSLGLALQETQYF.

This clonotype was observed at least ten times. J is TRBJ1-1 and V is TRBV29-1, with unresolved D. The CDR3 contains 12 residues. Trimming took off 3 bases at V and 4 bases at J, with 9 bases between the two ends. The V gene's germline CDR1 is SQVTM and CDR2 ANQGSEA. The CDR3 sequence: CSVDDSTTEAFF. As DNA, the CDR3 is TGCAGCGTTGATGACTCGACCACTGAAGCTTTCTTT.

Only a few counts were recorded for this clonotype. The rearrangement joins TRBV4-2 to TRBJ1-2; TRBD1 matches at 11 bases. The germline V gene has CDR1 LGHNA and CDR2 YNFKEQ. The CDR3 is made up of 17 amino acids. V gave up 2 bases and J gave up 4 bases; unmatched junction bases: 9. The CDR3: CASSQTPDRGLFYGYTF. Written as DNA, the CDR3 is TGTGCCAGCAGCCAAACTCCGGACAGGGGGCTTTTCTATGGCTACACCTTC.

This clonotype came up many times. The V gene is TRBV5-1, the J gene TRBJ1-1; 8 bases are shared with TRBD1. The germline gives CDR1 SGHRS, CDR2 YFSETQ. This CDR3 is 13 amino acids long. With V trimmed by 4 bases and J by 8 bases, 7 bases remained unmatched. The CDR3 is CASSITGTGEAFF. The CDR3 nucleotides read TGCGCCAGCAGCATTACCGGGACAGGCGAAGCTTTCTTT.

About this clonotype: An end of the junction differs from the germline gene, which may be a read error. V is TRBV7-7 and J is TRBJ2-3; D possibly corresponds to TRBD2 (6 bases). The CDR3 is 15 residues long. Germline V CDR1 and CDR2: SSHAT, FNYEAQ (reference sequence). The chain's CDR3 is CASSLGTHRTDTQYF. CDR3 DNA sequence: TGTGCTAGCAGCTTAGGGACTCATCGCACAGATACGCAGTATTTT.

In its sample, this clonotype was seen a few times. The CDR3 DNA reads as TGTGCCAGCAGTTACTCGATTAGGGTTGCAGATACGCAGTATTTT. It codes for CASSYSIRVADTQYF. The gene calls are TRBV6-6 and TRBJ2-3; D gene unclear. V was cut by 0 bases and J by 4 bases, with 11 bases left in between. Germline V gene sequence: CDR1 MNHNY, CDR2 SVGAGI (reference sequence). The CDR3 runs to 15 residues.

There are many counts of this clonotype. J is TRBJ1-6 and V is TRBV4-2; perhaps TRBD1 as D (5 bases). The CDR3 spans 15 residues. The V and J ends lost 0 bases and 8 bases respectively, with 11 bases between them. In germline, CDR1 is LGHNA, CDR2 YNFKEQ. The CDR3: CASSQDKGRDSPLHF. DNA of the CDR3: TGTGCCAGCAGCCAAGACAAGGGGCGAGATTCACCCCTCCACTTT.

In this sample, this clonotype turned up many times. This CDR3 reads CASSPLSYPGEKLFF. In nucleotides, the CDR3 is TGTGCCAGCAGTCCCTTGTCCTACCCGGGGGAAAAACTGTTTTTT. V gene TRBV28 combines with J gene TRBJ1-4; D call uncertain. The CDR3 spans 15 residues. Trimming removed 5 bases at V and 8 bases at J, with 18 bases between. Germline CDR1 is MDHEN and CDR2 is SYDVKM.

This clonotype has a handful of counts. The gene calls are TRBV5-1 and TRBJ1-1; 7 bases are a match to TRBD1. V was clipped by 3 bases and J by 1 base; unmatched bases: 6. The CDR3 sequence is 15 residues long. Germline loops: CDR1 SGHRS, CDR2 YFSETQ. The CDR3 sequence is CASSYGDRENTEAFF. In DNA, the CDR3 is TGCGCCAGCAGCTACGGTGACAGGGAGAACACTGAAGCTTTCTTT.

There are many counts of this clonotype. The rearrangement joins TRBV27 to TRBJ1-1; no clear D gene. Germline loops: CDR1 MNHEY, CDR2 SMNVEV (reference sequence). V was cut by 1 base and J by 7 bases, with 7 bases left in between. The CDR3 is 12 residues long. The CDR3 loop is CASSLWGNEAFF. The CDR3, as DNA: TGTGCCAGCAGTTTATGGGGAAATGAAGCTTTCTTT.

This clonotype was observed at least ten times. This chain connects TRBV7-2 to TRBJ1-4; D remains unclear. CDR1 is SGHTA and CDR2 is FQGNSA in the germline V gene. V lost 2 bases to trimming and J lost 6 bases, with 10 bases between them. This CDR3 is 14 amino acids long. CDR3 protein: CASSLTRSDEKLFF. The CDR3 DNA follows: TGTGCCAGCAGCTTAACCCGATCAGATGAAAAACTGTTTTTT. Drawing the rest from reference TRBV7-2 and TRBJ1-4, the complete variable domain is GAGVSQSPSNKVTEKGKDVELRCDPISGHTALYWYRQSLGQGLEFLIYFQGNSAPDKSGLPSDRFSAERTGGSVSTLTIQRTQQEDSAVYLCASSLTRSDEKLFFGSGTQLSVL.

This clonotype appeared many times. The CDR3 DNA reads TGCAGTGCTAGAGGGGACAGGGGAGCCTATGGCTACACCTTC. As protein: CSARGDRGAYGYTF. The rearrangement uses TRBV20-1 and TRBJ1-2; 10 positions match TRBD1. J gave up 4 bases and V 1 base, and 3 bases lay outside the gene matches. Germline CDR1 reads DFQATT; CDR2 reads SNEGSKA (reference sequence). The CDR3 runs to 14 residues.

The chain couples TRBV6-5 to TRBJ2-3; TRBD2 agrees at 11 bases. Trimming removed 10 bases from V and 5 bases from J; junction bases left unmatched: 14. CDR3 size: 16 residues. Per germline, CDR1 MNHEY and CDR2 SVGAGI. The CDR3 here is CATSNLAGGQGDTQYF. CDR3 coding DNA: TGTGCCACTTCTAACTTAGCGGGGGGGCAGGGAGATACGCAGTATTTT.

The V call is TRBV7-9, the J call TRBJ2-1, with D perhaps given as TRBD1 or TRBD2 (7 bases each). CDR1 and CDR2 (germline): SEHNR, FQNEAQ (reference sequence). The CDR3 totals 13 residues. V dropped 5 bases and J dropped 7 bases, with 12 bases sitting between them. This CDR3 is CASSQGGPNEQFF. In DNA, the CDR3 is TGTGCCAGCAGCCAGGGGGGGCCGAATGAGCAGTTCTTC.

At least ten counts were recorded for this clonotype. This sequence joins TRBV28 and TRBJ2-1; 9 bases are shared with TRBD2. Germline-derived CDR1 and CDR2 are MDHEN and SYDVKM. Trimming at V came to 3 bases and at J to 5 bases, leaving 5 bases not matched to a gene. The CDR3 totals 15 residues. The chain's CDR3 is CASSFVAGANNEQFF. The CDR3, as DNA: TGTGCCAGCAGTTTTGTAGCGGGGGCTAACAATGAGCAGTTCTTC.

V gene TRBV7-2 combines with J gene TRBJ1-2, with D unresolved. The V end lost 1 base, the J end lost 3 bases, and 12 bases lay between the germline ends. The CDR3 is 15 amino acids. Germline V gene data show CDR1 as SGHTA and CDR2 as FQGNSA. CDR3 nucleotides: TGTGCCAGCAGCTTAGTTTTCACCGGGGACTATGGCTACACCTTC. Translated: CASSLVFTGDYGYTF.

This clonotype was seen only a few times. The chain uses TRBV7-8 and TRBJ1-3; weak D call: TRBD1 (6 bases). This CDR3 has 17 amino acids. Germline V gene data show CDR1 as SGHVS and CDR2 as FQNEAQ. Trimming cost V 1 base and J 0 bases, with 13 bases left between them. In DNA form, the CDR3 reads TGTGCCAGCAGCTTAGGGAGACAGGTAGACTCTGGAAACACCATATATTTT. Protein sequence: CASSLGRQVDSGNTIYF.

This clonotype has a handful of counts. V gene TRBV9 combines with J gene TRBJ2-3; 7 positions agree with TRBD2. Germline values: CDR1 SGDLS, CDR2 YYNGEE. This CDR3 has 15 amino acids. The junction had 9 bases not matched to a gene; V was cut back by 4 bases and J by 4 bases. CDR3 sequence: CASSPRLARADTQYF. Written as DNA, the CDR3 is TGTGCCAGCAGCCCCCGACTAGCTCGCGCAGATACGCAGTATTTT.

This chain connects TRBV6-1 to TRBJ1-5; 10 bases match TRBD1. V dropped 2 bases and J dropped 0; count of bases not matched to a gene: 4. There are 17 residues in the CDR3. CDR1 and CDR2 from the germline V gene are MNHNS and SASEGT. The CDR3 bases are TGTGCCAGCAGTGAAAGGGACAGGGGTTATAGCAATCAGCCCCAGCATTTT. This sequence encodes CASSERDRGYSNQPQHF.

This sequence joins TRBV21-1 and TRBJ2-7; TRBD1, the D gene given by the table, was not confirmed from the DNA. TRBV21-1 is tagged as a pseudogene. The CDR3 has 21 residues. CDR3 sequence (DNA): TGTGCCAGCAGCAAAGAGGCCCGGAAAGGGGACAGGTGCCCGATTCCCTACGAGCAGTACTTC. Its translation is CASSKEARKGDRCPIPYEQYF.

The chain joins TRBV12-5 to TRBJ2-7; tentatively, D is TRBD2 (5 bases). Looked up from germline, CDR1 is LGHNT and CDR2 is FRNRAP. V was cut by 0 bases and J by 5 bases, with 11 bases left in between. The CDR3 totals 14 residues. The DNA of the CDR3 is TGTGCTAGTGGTTTGGTACGGTTGAGGGACGAGCAGTACTTC. Translating gives CASGLVRLRDEQYF.

The chain is built from TRBV5-1 and TRBJ2-6; the D is unclear. Germline CDR1 is SGHRS and CDR2 is YFSETQ. The V end lost 2 bases, the J end lost 1 base, and 16 bases lay between the germline ends. This CDR3 comprises 18 residues. The CDR3 DNA reads as TGCGCCAGCAGCTTTTACAGCGTCGCGGAGTCTGGGGCCAACGTCCTGACTTTC. As protein: CASSFYSVAESGANVLTF.

The V gene is TRBV6-6, the J gene TRBJ1-2; D not certain. The germline V gene encodes CDR1 MNHNY and CDR2 SVGAGI (reference sequence). Trimming stripped 4 bases from V and 3 bases from J, with 12 bases between. This CDR3 is built from 14 residues. In DNA, the CDR3 is TGTGCCAGCAGTTCCCCCGGGAGGGACTATGGCTACACCTTC. It specifies CASSSPGRDYGYTF.

This clonotype has only a few counts. The rearrangement joins TRBV4-1 to TRBJ1-6; D possibly corresponds to TRBD1 (5 bases). In germline, CDR1 is MGHRA, CDR2 YSYEKL. Trimming shortened V by 0 bases and J by 1 base, and 13 bases separated the two germline ends. CDR3 size: 18 residues. The CDR3 nucleotides read TGCGCCAGCAGCCAAGATCGGGGGGAGGGTTCCTATAATTCACCCCTCCACTTT. Translation: CASSQDRGEGSYNSPLHF.

This clonotype was seen a few times. The CDR3 bases are TGTGCCAGCAGCTTGGGGCGGGGGAATTGGAACATTCAGTACTTC. This encodes CASSLGRGNWNIQYF. The chain carries TRBV5-6 and TRBJ2-4, with 7 bases that match TRBD2. Germline assignment: CDR1 SGHDT and CDR2 YYEEEE. The V gene end was trimmed by 0 bases and the J gene end by 7 bases; junction bases not matched to a gene: 7. The CDR3 is 15 residues long.

In this sample, this clonotype turned up a few times. The V gene is TRBV29-1, the J gene TRBJ1-3; D is unresolved. The CDR3 is 13 residues long. With 4 bases removed from V and 0 bases from J, the gap between germline ends came to 7 bases. CDR1 is SQVTM and CDR2 is ANQGSEA in the germline V gene. The CDR3 nucleotides are TGCAGCGTTGTAACGACCTCTGGAAACACCATATATTTT. Protein sequence: CSVVTTSGNTIYF.

This clonotype was seen many times. This sequence joins TRBV5-6 and TRBJ1-2; TRBD1 agrees at 11 bases. The CDR3 sequence is 15 residues long. V was clipped by 0 bases and J by 4 bases; unmatched bases: 2. Germline CDR1 SGHDT, CDR2 YYEEEE. The CDR3 DNA reads as TGTGCCAGCAGCTTGGGGACAGGGGGCTCCTATGGCTACACCTTC. Protein product: CASSLGTGGSYGYTF.